The 32 T cell receptor beta chains below come from one sample, sequenced in a study of blood T cells in healthy people across ages. The second PCR ran roughly 7 to 12 cycles with a sample-barcoded 5' primer and J-beta primers. TCRdb called the 5' RACE reads again in MiXCR, with one record for every CDR3 protein. The data hold some 1.6 million distinct CDR3 sequences, with about 31% observed a single time. Input material: blood. These receptors were obtained from a woman aged 25 to 39 in good health.

This clonotype was counted a few times. Mismatch with germline at one junction end may stem from a read error. The chain recombines TRBV20-1 with TRBJ1-2; 10 bases are shared with TRBD1. The germline V gene encodes CDR1 DFQATT and CDR2 SNEGSKA (reference sequence). CDR3 length equals 18 residues. Here the CDR3 reads CSARDSGQGMNFDYGYTF. CDR3 DNA: TGCAGTGCTCGAGATTCGGGACAGGGGATGAATTTCGACTATGGCTACACCTTC.

This chain connects TRBV5-1 to TRBJ2-2; D call uncertain. The CDR3 is 14 residues long. The V and J ends lost 0 bases and 4 bases respectively, with 7 bases between them. Germline CDR1 and CDR2: SGHRS and YFSETQ. As DNA, the CDR3 is TGCGCCAGCAGCTTGGGTGACGCCACCGGGGAGCTGTTTTTT. It specifies CASSLGDATGELFF.

This clonotype has ten or more counts. J is TRBJ2-1 and V is TRBV5-6, with 7 bases aligning to TRBD2. This CDR3 spans 14 amino acids. Trimming took 4 bases from V and 3 from J; bases not matched to a gene: 4. CDR1 is SGHDT, CDR2 YYEEEE, per germline. The CDR3: CASSGGTIYNEQFF. CDR3 nucleotide sequence: TGTGCCAGCAGCGGCGGGACTATCTACAATGAGCAGTTCTTC.

This clonotype was counted many times. The chain carries TRBV20-1 and TRBJ2-5; 9 positions agree with TRBD1. CDR3 length: 15 amino acids. The V segment lost 6 bases and the J segment 2 bases; nucleotides outside the gene matches: 10. Germline values: CDR1 DFQATT, CDR2 SNEGSKA (reference sequence). The CDR3 protein is CSAPDRGTYQETQYF. The CDR3 DNA follows: TGCAGTGCGCCGGACAGGGGAACGTATCAAGAGACCCAGTACTTC.

The chain uses TRBV4-1 and TRBJ2-2; 9 positions agree with TRBD2. J lost 0 bases, V lost 4 bases, and 9 bases had no gene match. Germline V gene data show CDR1 as MGHRA and CDR2 as YSYEKL. The CDR3 runs 18 residues. CDR3 DNA sequence: TGCGCCAGCAGCCCCCGGGCTAGCGGGGCCGCGAACACCGGGGAGCTGTTTTTT. Its translation: CASSPRASGAANTGELFF.

V and J are TRBV12-3 or TRBV12-4 and TRBJ2-1; no firm D call. This CDR3 region has 14 residues. V was cut by 3 bases and J by 5 bases, with 11 bases left in between. CDR3 residues: CASSFLQTHNEQFF. In nucleotides, the CDR3 is TGTGCCAGCAGTTTTTTGCAGACCCACAATGAGCAGTTCTTC.

This chain joins TRBV3-1 and TRBJ2-7; 8 bases are shared with TRBD2. CDR3 length equals 15 residues. The germline V gene encodes CDR1 LGHDT and CDR2 YNNKEL (reference sequence). The trim removed 6 bases at V and 7 bases at J, leaving 14 bases unmatched. CDR3 nucleotides: TGTGCCAGCAGGGATACTAGCGGAGTAGGTGAAGAGCAGTACTTC. This translates into CASRDTSGVGEEQYF.

The chain employs TRBV28 and TRBJ2-1, with D maybe TRBD1 (6 bases). V was pared by 5 bases and J by 0 bases, with 17 bases between. CDR1 and CDR2 (germline): MDHEN, SYDVKM. The CDR3 consists of 17 residues. The DNA for the CDR3 is TGTGCCAGCAGTCCCACGCCTCAGGGGAGCTCCTACAATGAGCAGTTCTTC. Protein product: CASSPTPQGSSYNEQFF. Together with reference TRBV28 and TRBJ2-1, the CDR3 gives the full variable domain: DVKVTQSSRYLVKRTGEKVFLECVQDMDHENMFWYRQDPGLGLRLIYFSYDVKMKEKGDIPEGYSVSREKKERFSLILESASTNQTSMYLCASSPTPQGSSYNEQFFGPGTRLTVL.

This clonotype was observed a handful of times. The chain recombines TRBV20-1 with TRBJ2-3, with TRBD2 matching over 7 bases. CDR1 is DFQATT and CDR2 is SNEGSKA in the germline V gene (reference sequence). The junction had 9 bases not matched to a gene; V was cut back by 0 bases and J by 3 bases. The CDR3 covers 16 residues. The CDR3 DNA is TGCAGTGCTAGAGAAGGGCATCTGGGGGGGACAGATACGCAGTATTTT. Protein: CSAREGHLGGTDTQYF.

The chain uses TRBV9 and TRBJ1-2; D unclear. V was clipped by 3 bases and J by 8 bases, with 14 bases between them. The CDR3 runs to 13 residues. Germline V CDR1 and CDR2: SGDLS, YYNGEE. The CDR3 sequence: CASSGPAGEGYTF. The CDR3 DNA reads as TGTGCCAGCAGCGGACCCGCGGGAGAGGGCTACACCTTC.

As to this clonotype: The junction shows a germline mismatch at one end, possibly a read error. The chain joins TRBV6-5 to TRBJ2-7; D possibly corresponds to TRBD1 (6 bases). This CDR3 is built from 14 residues. Germline V lookup: CDR1 MNHEY, CDR2 SVGAGI. The DNA of the CDR3 is TGTACCAGCAGTTACTCGAACAGGGACTACGAGCAGTACTTC. It codes for CTSSYSNRDYEQYF.

Details on this clonotype: A read error may produce the germline difference seen at one junction end. This chain links TRBV6-1 with TRBJ1-2; tentative D call: TRBD1 (6 bases). Germline V lookup: CDR1 MNHNS, CDR2 SASEGT. The CDR3 is 14 amino acids. For the CDR3, the DNA is TGTGCCAGCAGTGAACAGGGGTCTCGCTATGGCTACACTTTC. This codes for CASSEQGSRYGYTF.

V and J are TRBV14 and TRBJ2-1; 8 bases agree with TRBD1. The CDR3 is made up of 16 amino acids. With V trimmed by 1 base and J by 7 bases, 9 bases remained unmatched. Germline CDR1 is SGHDN and CDR2 is FVKESK. CDR3 protein: CASSQGAGGARNEQFF. DNA of the CDR3: TGTGCCAGCAGCCAAGGGGCAGGGGGCGCGAGGAATGAGCAGTTCTTC.

Only a few counts were recorded for this clonotype. This rearrangement joins TRBV20-1 to TRBJ2-7, with D uncertain. CDR1 and CDR2 from the germline V gene are DFQATT and SNEGSKA (reference sequence). This CDR3 has 13 residues. Trimming removed 4 bases from V and 6 bases from J, with 16 bases in between. In DNA, the CDR3 is TGCAGTGCTACCAGGACCTTCAACGGCGAGCAGTACTTC. It is translated as CSATRTFNGEQYF.

At least ten counts were recorded for this clonotype. The gene calls are TRBV20-1 and TRBJ1-5; the D gene is possibly TRBD1 (5 bases). V dropped 3 bases and J dropped 0 bases, with 12 bases sitting between them. The CDR3 has 15 amino acids. The germline V gene has CDR1 DFQATT and CDR2 SNEGSKA (reference sequence). Here the CDR3 reads CSARGTADSNQPQHF. DNA for the CDR3: TGCAGTGCTAGGGGGACCGCGGATAGCAATCAGCCCCAGCATTTT.

The CDR3 sequence: CASSLVRTDFSNQPQHF. The CDR3 DNA reads as TGCGCCAGCAGCCTAGTACGGACAGACTTTAGCAATCAGCCCCAGCATTTT. The chain has TRBV4-1 and TRBJ1-5; possibly TRBD1 for D (6 bases). In germline, CDR1 is MGHRA, CDR2 YSYEKL. This CDR3 has 17 amino acids. V shed 4 bases and J shed 0 bases, with 16 bases lying between them.

This clonotype has a handful of counts. The J gene is TRBJ1-2, the V gene TRBV25-1; 10 nucleotides line up with TRBD1. The CDR3 runs to 15 residues. With V trimmed by 3 bases and J by 6 bases, 7 bases remained unmatched. Germline CDR1 and CDR2: MGHDK and SYGVNS. The CDR3 loop reads CASSDAGTGDNGYTF. CDR3 sequence (DNA): TGTGCCAGCAGTGACGCGGGGACAGGGGATAATGGCTACACCTTC.

The chain recombines TRBV5-1 with TRBJ2-5, with 9 positions matching TRBD2. V trimming: 2 bases; J trimming: 2 bases; junction bases outside the gene matches: 10. The CDR3 covers 17 residues. CDR1 is SGHRS, CDR2 YFSETQ, per germline. The CDR3: CASSLPLAGDLQETQYF. In DNA, the CDR3 is TGCGCCAGCAGCTTACCCTTAGCGGGAGACCTTCAAGAGACCCAGTACTTC.

This clonotype has a handful of counts. The rearrangement joins TRBV7-2 to TRBJ2-7, with D perhaps TRBD1 (6 bases). The CDR3 sequence is 14 residues long. Germline loops: CDR1 SGHTA, CDR2 FQGNSA. With 7 bases removed from V and 2 bases from J, the gap between germline ends came to 15 bases. CDR3 in DNA: TGTGCCAGCACTCCACAGGGTTCCGCCTACGAGCAGTACTTC. Translating gives CASTPQGSAYEQYF.

This clonotype occurred many times. The chain joins TRBV4-1 to TRBJ1-6; 8 nucleotides match TRBD1. Germline V lookup: CDR1 MGHRA, CDR2 YSYEKL. The V and J ends lost 5 bases and 7 bases, in that order; junction bases with no gene match: 7. CDR3 length: 15 residues. CDR3 coding DNA: TGCGCCAGCAGCGCAGGACAGGGTGGGAATTCACCCCTCCACTTT. It is translated as CASSAGQGGNSPLHF.

The V gene is TRBV14, the J gene TRBJ2-3, with D unresolved. This CDR3 contains 15 residues. From germline, CDR1 is SGHDN and CDR2 FVKESK. The V gene lost 1 base and the J gene lost 5 bases, with 13 bases spanning the gap. CDR3 bases: TGTGCCAGCAGCCAAGTTTTAGGGTATGAAGATACGCAGTATTTT. The encoded protein is CASSQVLGYEDTQYF.

The V gene is TRBV20-1, the J gene TRBJ2-1; D might be TRBD2 (6 bases). The V gene's germline CDR1 is DFQATT and CDR2 SNEGSKA (reference sequence). The CDR3 extends over 15 amino acids. V was pared by 1 base and J by 7 bases, with 17 bases between. The CDR3 here is CSARGSAAAGNEQFF. CDR3 in DNA: TGCAGTGCTAGAGGATCGGCAGCCGCGGGGAATGAGCAGTTCTTC.

This clonotype was recorded at least ten times. V is TRBV29-1 and J is TRBJ2-7, with D perhaps TRBD2 (7 bases). V dropped 6 bases and J dropped 2 bases, with 14 bases sitting between them. This CDR3 has 13 amino acids. Germline values: CDR1 SQVTM, CDR2 ANQGSEA. CDR3 nucleotide sequence: TGCAGCGTGAGGGGGACTACTACCTACGAGCAGTACTTC. Protein product: CSVRGTTTYEQYF.

The chain employs TRBV6-4 and TRBJ2-3; 8 bases are shared with TRBD2. The CDR3 has 14 amino acids. V shed 4 bases and J 4 bases; nucleotides not matched to a gene: 4. CDR1 MRHNA and CDR2 SNTAGT come from the germline V gene. For the CDR3, the DNA is TGTGCCAGCAGTGCATTAGCGGGATCAGATACGCAGTATTTT. This encodes CASSALAGSDTQYF.

This clonotype was seen a single time. The V and J genes are TRBV3-1 and TRBJ1-4, with D perhaps TRBD1 (6 bases). Trimming removed 3 bases from V and 6 bases from J, with 11 bases in between. CDR1 and CDR2 (germline): LGHDT, YNNKEL (reference sequence). The CDR3 contains 14 residues. In DNA, the CDR3 is TGTGCCAGCAGCCAGACAGGAGACGATGAAAAACTGTTTTTT. Translation gives CASSQTGDDEKLFF.

Comment on this clonotype: Possible read error: a much larger clone is one base away. CDR3: CSVVGQGGYNEQYF. CDR3 nucleotide sequence: TGCAGCGTTGTGGGGCAGGGGGGGTACAATGAGCAGTACTTC. The rearrangement links TRBV29-1 to TRBJ2-5, with D perhaps matching TRBD1 or TRBD2 (7 bases each). The V gene lost 4 bases and the J gene lost 11 bases, with 23 bases spanning the gap. Germline loops: CDR1 SQVTM, CDR2 ANQGSEA. The CDR3 is made up of 14 amino acids. The full variable domain, rest sourced from reference TRBV29-1 and TRBJ2-5, is SAVISQKPSRDICQRGTSLTIQCQVDSQVTMMFWYRQQPGQSLTLIATANQGSEATYESGFVIDKFPISRPNLTFSTLTVSNMSPEDSSIYLCSVVGQGGYNEQYFGPGTRLLVL.

CDR3: CASSLTPGGYNNEQYF. In DNA, the CDR3 is TGTGCCAGCAGTTTAACCCCGGGGGGCTATAACAATGAGCAGTACTTC. The rearrangement links TRBV12-3 or TRBV12-4 to TRBJ2-7; weak D call: TRBD2 (7 bases). Trimming took off 2 bases at V and 7 bases at J, with 21 bases between the two ends. The CDR3 totals 16 residues.

The rearrangement uses TRBV7-3 and TRBJ2-1; 15 bases agree with TRBD2. There are 16 residues in the CDR3. Germline-derived CDR1 and CDR2 are SGHTA and FQGTGA. The J segment lost 7 bases and the V segment lost 5 bases, leaving 6 bases of the junction unmatched. The CDR3 is CASSVGLAGGLNEQFF. The CDR3 DNA is TGTGCCAGCAGCGTAGGACTAGCGGGGGGGCTTAATGAGCAGTTCTTC. Supplemented by reference TRBV7-3 and TRBJ2-1, the full variable domain reads GAGVSQTPSNKVTEKGKYVELRCDPISGHTALYWYRQSLGQGPEFLIYFQGTGAADDSGLPNDRFFAVRPEGSVSTLKIQRTERGDSAVYLCASSVGLAGGLNEQFFGPGTRLTVL.

This chain connects TRBV9 to TRBJ2-1; 9 positions agree with TRBD2. The CDR3 consists of 16 residues. V dropped 5 bases and J dropped 4; count of bases not matched to a gene: 10. Germline V CDR1 and CDR2: SGDLS, YYNGEE. CDR3 amino acids: CASSAASGAQYNEQFF. In DNA, the CDR3 is TGTGCCAGCAGTGCGGCTAGCGGGGCACAATACAATGAGCAGTTCTTC.

This clonotype was recorded many times. The V call is TRBV29-1, the J call TRBJ2-7, with TRBD1 identical over 9 bases. The V and J ends lost 6 bases and 5 bases, in that order; junction bases with no gene match: 5. The CDR3 extends over 12 amino acids. The germline gives CDR1 SQVTM, CDR2 ANQGSEA. CDR3 sequence: CSVRDRAHEQYF. The CDR3 DNA sequence: TGCAGCGTACGGGACAGGGCCCACGAGCAGTACTTC.

This clonotype was counted only a few times. This chain uses TRBV29-1 with TRBJ1-1; a possible D gene is TRBD1 (6 bases). CDR1 and CDR2 from the germline V gene are SQVTM and ANQGSEA. Trimming pared 7 bases from V and 2 bases from J, leaving 11 bases between. The CDR3 extends over 12 amino acids. The CDR3 sequence: CSADRTNTEAFF. The CDR3 bases are TGCAGCGCAGACAGGACTAACACTGAAGCTTTCTTT. Complete variable domain (other parts from reference TRBV29-1 and TRBJ1-1): SAVISQKPSRDICQRGTSLTIQCQVDSQVTMMFWYRQQPGQSLTLIATANQGSEATYESGFVIDKFPISRPNLTFSTLTVSNMSPEDSSIYLCSADRTNTEAFFGQGTRLTVV.

The rearrangement joins TRBV23-1 to TRBJ2-7; 7 bases fit TRBD1. TRBV23-1 is known as an ORF, though its function is uncertain. V was pared by 0 bases and J by 2 bases, with 10 bases of the junction left unmatched. The CDR3 is 17 amino acids. The CDR3: CASSQSFRQGFTYEQYF. In DNA form, the CDR3 reads TGCGCCAGCAGTCAATCGTTTAGACAGGGATTCACCTACGAGCAGTACTTC.